This T cell receptor (beta chain) was captured in a study of blood T cell repertoires in COVID-19. Libraries were prepared by immunoSEQ multiplex PCR; TCRdb keeps only in-frame clonotypes and omits some of them. The table lists fewer than 180,000 clones, 87% of them singletons. V was shortened by 3 bases and J by 2 bases, with 17 bases between the two germline ends. The CDR3 sequence is 16 residues long. Germline V lookup: CDR1 SGHTA, CDR2 FQGNSA. This chain uses TRBV7-2 with TRBJ2-7, with TRBD1 as a possible D gene (5 bases). This clonotype originated in a woman aged 55-69 years with active or convalescent COVID-19. Sequenced sample: peripheral blood. This CDR3 reads CASSFPPRGNTYEQYF. In DNA, the CDR3 is TGTGCCAGCAGCTTTCCCCCAAGGGGCAACACCTACGAGCAGTACTTC.